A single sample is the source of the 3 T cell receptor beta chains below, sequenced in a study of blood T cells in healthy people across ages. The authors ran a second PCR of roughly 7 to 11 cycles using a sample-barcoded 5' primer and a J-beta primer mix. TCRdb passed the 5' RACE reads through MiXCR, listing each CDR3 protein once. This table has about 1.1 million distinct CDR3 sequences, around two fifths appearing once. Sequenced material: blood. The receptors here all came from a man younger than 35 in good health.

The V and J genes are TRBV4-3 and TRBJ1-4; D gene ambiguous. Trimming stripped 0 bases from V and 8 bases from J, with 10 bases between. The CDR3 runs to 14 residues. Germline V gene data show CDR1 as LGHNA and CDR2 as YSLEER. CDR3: CASSQDRWREKLFF. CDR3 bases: TGCGCCAGCAGCCAAGACCGCTGGCGGGAAAAACTGTTTTTT.

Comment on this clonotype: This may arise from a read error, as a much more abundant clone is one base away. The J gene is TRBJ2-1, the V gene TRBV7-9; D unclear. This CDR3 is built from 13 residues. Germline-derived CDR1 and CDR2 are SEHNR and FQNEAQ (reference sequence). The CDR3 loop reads CASSLRNYNGQFF. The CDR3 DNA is TGTGCCAGCAGCTTAAGAAACTACAATGGGCAGTTCTTC. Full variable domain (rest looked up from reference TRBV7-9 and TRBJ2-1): DTGVSQNPRHKITKRGQNVTFRCDPISEHNRLYWYRQTLGQGPEFLTYFQNEAQLEKSRLLSDRFSAERPKGSFSTLEIQRTEQGDSAMYLCASSLRNYNGQFFGPGTRLTVL.

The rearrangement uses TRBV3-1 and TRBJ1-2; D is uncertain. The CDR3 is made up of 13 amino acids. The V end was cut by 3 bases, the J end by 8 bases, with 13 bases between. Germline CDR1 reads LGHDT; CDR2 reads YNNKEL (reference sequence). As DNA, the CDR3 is TGTGCCAGCAGCCAGTCCCAAATCCGGGGCTACACCTTC. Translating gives CASSQSQIRGYTF.